This T cell receptor (beta chain) is from a study of cytomegalovirus exposure and HLA in healthy donors. General study points: Some TCR beta chains (about 170 of them) were listed as cytomegalovirus-associated. The likely explanation for a cluster of highly shared sequence variants was sequencing artifact. Rarity marked most TCR sequences, yet some public TCRs occurred in many donors.

Concerning this clone: Antigen specificity is unknown.

Germline V CDR1 and CDR2: PRHDT, FYEKMQ (reference sequence). The CDR3 extends over 14 amino acids. V shed 5 bases and J shed 9 bases, with 14 bases lying between them. PCR used 60 Vbeta primers and 13 Jbeta primers. The table came from immunoSEQ multiplex PCR; TCRdb's copy has only in-frame clones and leaves some out. Counted here are around 170,000 clones, around 73% occurring once; the ten biggest clones make up around 1.4%. The receptor's source is a male donor in good health and CMV-seronegative. This chain joins TRBV13 and TRBJ1-6, with no clear D. Sample: PBMCs. The CDR3 loop reads CASSTITRGSPLHF. The CDR3 DNA reads as TGTGCCAGCAGCACAATCACTCGGGGTTCACCCCTCCACTTT.